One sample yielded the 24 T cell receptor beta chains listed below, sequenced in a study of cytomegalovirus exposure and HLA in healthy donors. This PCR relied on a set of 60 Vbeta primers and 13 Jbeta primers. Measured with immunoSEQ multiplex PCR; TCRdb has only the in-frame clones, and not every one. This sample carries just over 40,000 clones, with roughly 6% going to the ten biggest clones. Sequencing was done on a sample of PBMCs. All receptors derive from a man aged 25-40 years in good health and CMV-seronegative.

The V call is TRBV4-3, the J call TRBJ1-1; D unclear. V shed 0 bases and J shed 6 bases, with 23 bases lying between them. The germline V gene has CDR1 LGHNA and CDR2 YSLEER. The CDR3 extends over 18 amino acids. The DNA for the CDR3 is TGCGCCAGCAGCCAAGATGGTCGCTCGCAAGGAGAGGCGGCTGAAGCTTTCTTT. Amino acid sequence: CASSQDGRSQGEAAEAFF.

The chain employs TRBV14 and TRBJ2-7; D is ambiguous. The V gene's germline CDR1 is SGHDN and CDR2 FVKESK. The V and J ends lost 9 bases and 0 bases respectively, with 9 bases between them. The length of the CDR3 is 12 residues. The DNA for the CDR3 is TGTGCCAGTGCTCGGTACTCCTACGAGCAGTACTTC. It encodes CASARYSYEQYF. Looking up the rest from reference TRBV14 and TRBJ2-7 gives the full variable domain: EAGVTQFPSHSVIEKGQTVTLRCDPISGHDNLYWYRRVMGKEIKFLLHFVKESKQDESGMPNNRFLAERTGGTYSTLKVQPAELEDSGVYFCASARYSYEQYFGPGTRLTVT.

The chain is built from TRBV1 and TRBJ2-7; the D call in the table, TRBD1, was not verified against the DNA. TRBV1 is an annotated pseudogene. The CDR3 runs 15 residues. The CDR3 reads CTSICQDRGPYEQYF. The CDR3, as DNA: TGCACCAGCATTTGTCAGGACAGGGGGCCGTACGAGCAGTACTTC.

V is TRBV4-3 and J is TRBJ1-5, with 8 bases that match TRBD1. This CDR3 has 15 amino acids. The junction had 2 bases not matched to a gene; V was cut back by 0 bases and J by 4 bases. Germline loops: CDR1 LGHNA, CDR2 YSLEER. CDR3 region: CASSQDRGLNQPQHF. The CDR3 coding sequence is TGCGCCAGCAGCCAAGACAGGGGGCTGAATCAGCCCCAGCATTTT.

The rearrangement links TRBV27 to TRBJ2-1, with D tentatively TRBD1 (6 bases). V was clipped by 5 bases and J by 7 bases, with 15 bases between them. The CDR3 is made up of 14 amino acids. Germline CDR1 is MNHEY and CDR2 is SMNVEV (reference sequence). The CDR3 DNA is TGTGCCAGCAGTATCCTCGGACAGCCAAATGAGCAGTTCTTC. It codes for CASSILGQPNEQFF.

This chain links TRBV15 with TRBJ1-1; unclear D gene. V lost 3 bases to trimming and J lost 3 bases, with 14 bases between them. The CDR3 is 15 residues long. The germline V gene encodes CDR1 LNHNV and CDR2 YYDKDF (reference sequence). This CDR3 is CATSREAFGDTEAFF. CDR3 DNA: TGTGCCACCAGCAGGGAGGCTTTCGGGGACACTGAAGCTTTCTTT.

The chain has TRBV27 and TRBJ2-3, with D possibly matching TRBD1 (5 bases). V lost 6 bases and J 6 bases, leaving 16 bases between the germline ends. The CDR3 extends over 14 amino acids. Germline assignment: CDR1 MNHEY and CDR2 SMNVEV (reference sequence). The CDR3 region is CASSLLGHKDTQYF. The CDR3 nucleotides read TGTGCCAGCAGCCTCCTAGGACACAAGGATACGCAGTATTTT.

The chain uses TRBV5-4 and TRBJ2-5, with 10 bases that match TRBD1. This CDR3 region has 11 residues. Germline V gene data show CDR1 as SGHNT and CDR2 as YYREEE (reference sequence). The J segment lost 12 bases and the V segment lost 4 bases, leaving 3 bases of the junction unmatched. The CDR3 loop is CASSLDRGEYF. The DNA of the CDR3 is TGTGCCAGCAGCCTGGACAGGGGGGAGTACTTC.

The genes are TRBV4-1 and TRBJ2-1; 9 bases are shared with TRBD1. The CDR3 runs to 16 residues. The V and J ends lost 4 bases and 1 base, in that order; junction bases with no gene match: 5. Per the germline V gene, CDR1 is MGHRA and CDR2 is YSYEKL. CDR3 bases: TGCGCCAGCAGCCGAGTGACAGGGGGTTCCTACAATGAGCAGTTCTTC. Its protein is CASSRVTGGSYNEQFF.

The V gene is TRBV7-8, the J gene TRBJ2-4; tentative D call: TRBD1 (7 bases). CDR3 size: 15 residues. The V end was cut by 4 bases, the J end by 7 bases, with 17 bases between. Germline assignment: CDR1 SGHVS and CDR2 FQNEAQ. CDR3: CASSSGGTDLNIQYF. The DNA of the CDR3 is TGTGCCAGCAGCTCGGGCGGGACAGATTTGAACATTCAGTACTTC.

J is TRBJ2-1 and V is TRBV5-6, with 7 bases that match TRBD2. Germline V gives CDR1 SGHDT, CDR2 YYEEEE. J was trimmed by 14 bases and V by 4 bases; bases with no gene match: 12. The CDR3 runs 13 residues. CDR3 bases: TGTGCCAGCAGCCCGACTTTCGGGAGGCCCAAGTTCTTC. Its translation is CASSPTFGRPKFF.

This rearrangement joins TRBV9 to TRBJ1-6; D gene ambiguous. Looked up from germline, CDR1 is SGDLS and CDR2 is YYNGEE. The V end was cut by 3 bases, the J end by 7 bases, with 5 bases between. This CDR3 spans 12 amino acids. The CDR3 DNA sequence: TGTGCCAGCAGCGGGCCAAATTCACCCCTCCACTTT. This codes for CASSGPNSPLHF. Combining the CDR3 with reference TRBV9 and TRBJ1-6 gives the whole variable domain DSGVTQTPKHLITATGQRVTLRCSPRSGDLSVYWYQQSLDQGLQFLIQYYNGEERAKGNILERFSAQQFPDLHSELNLSSLELGDSALYFCASSGPNSPLHFGNGTRLTVT.

This chain's CDR3 is CASSYSRDTNQPQHF. In nucleotides, the CDR3 is TGTGCCAGCAGTTACTCCAGGGACACCAATCAGCCCCAGCATTTT. J is TRBJ1-5 and V is TRBV6-5; weak D call: TRBD1 (6 bases). The CDR3 runs 15 residues. The germline gives CDR1 MNHEY, CDR2 SVGAGI. V was cut by 0 bases and J by 3 bases, with 9 bases left in between.

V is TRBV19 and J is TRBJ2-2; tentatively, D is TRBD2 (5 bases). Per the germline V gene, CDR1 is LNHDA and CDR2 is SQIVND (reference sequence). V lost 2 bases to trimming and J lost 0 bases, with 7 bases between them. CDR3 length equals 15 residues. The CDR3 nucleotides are TGTGCCAGTAGTATATTAGCGTCGAACACCGGGGAGCTGTTTTTT. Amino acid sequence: CASSILASNTGELFF. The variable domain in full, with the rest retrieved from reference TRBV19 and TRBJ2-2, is DGGITQSPKYLFRKEGQNVTLSCEQNLNHDAMYWYRQDPGQGLRLIYYSQIVNDFQKGDIAEGYSVSREKKESFPLTVTSAQKNPTAFYLCASSILASNTGELFFGEGSRLTVL.

The CDR3: CATRTELMNTEAFF. DNA for the CDR3: TGTGCCACTCGGACAGAACTGATGAACACTGAAGCTTTCTTT. This chain links TRBV10-3 with TRBJ1-1; possible D gene TRBD1, 6 bases. The CDR3 runs to 14 residues. The V and J ends lost 10 bases and 0 bases respectively, with 15 bases between them. Germline V gene lookup returns CDR1 ENHRY and CDR2 SYGVKD.

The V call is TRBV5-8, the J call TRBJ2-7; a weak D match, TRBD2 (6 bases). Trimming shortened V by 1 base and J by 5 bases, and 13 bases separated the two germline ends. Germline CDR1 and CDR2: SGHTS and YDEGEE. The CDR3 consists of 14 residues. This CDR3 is CASSLRGTAHEQYF. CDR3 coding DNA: TGTGCCAGCAGCTTGAGAGGGACTGCCCACGAGCAGTACTTC.

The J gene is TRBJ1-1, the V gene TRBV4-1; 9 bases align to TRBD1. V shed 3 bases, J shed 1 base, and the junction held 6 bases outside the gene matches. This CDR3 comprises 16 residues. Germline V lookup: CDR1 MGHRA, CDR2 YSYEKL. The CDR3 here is CASSQLGQGRNTEAFF. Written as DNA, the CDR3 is TGCGCCAGCAGCCAGCTAGGACAGGGGAGGAACACTGAAGCTTTCTTT.

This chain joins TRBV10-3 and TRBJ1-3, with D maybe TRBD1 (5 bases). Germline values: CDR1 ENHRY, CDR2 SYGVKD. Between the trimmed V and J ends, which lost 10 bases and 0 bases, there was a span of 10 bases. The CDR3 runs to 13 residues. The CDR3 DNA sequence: TGTGCCACACGACAGCCCTCTGGAAACACCATATATTTT. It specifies CATRQPSGNTIYF.

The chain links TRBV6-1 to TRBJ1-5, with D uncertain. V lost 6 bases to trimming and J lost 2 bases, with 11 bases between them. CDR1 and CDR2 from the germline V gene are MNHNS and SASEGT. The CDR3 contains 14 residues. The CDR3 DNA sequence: TGTGCCAGCAGCGAGTCATTTGGCAATCAGCCCCAGCATTTT. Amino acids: CASSESFGNQPQHF.

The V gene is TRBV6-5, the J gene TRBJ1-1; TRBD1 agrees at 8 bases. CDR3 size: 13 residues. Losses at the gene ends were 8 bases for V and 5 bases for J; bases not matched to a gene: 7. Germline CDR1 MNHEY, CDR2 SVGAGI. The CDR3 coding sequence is TGTGCCAGCTCCTACGGGACAGGAACTGAAGCTTTCTTT. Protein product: CASSYGTGTEAFF.

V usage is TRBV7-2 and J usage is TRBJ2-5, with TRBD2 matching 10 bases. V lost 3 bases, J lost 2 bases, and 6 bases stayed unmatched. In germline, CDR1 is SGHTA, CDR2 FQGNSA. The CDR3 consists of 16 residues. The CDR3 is CASSLASGSGQETQYF. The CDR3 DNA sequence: TGTGCCAGCAGCTTGGCTAGCGGGAGCGGGCAAGAGACCCAGTACTTC.

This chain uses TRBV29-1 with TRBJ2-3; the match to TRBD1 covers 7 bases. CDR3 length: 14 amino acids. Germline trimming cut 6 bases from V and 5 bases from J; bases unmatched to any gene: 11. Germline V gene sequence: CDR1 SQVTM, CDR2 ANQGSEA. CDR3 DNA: TGCAGCGTCGAACAGGGGCGGTACATAGATACGCAGTATTTT. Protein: CSVEQGRYIDTQYF.

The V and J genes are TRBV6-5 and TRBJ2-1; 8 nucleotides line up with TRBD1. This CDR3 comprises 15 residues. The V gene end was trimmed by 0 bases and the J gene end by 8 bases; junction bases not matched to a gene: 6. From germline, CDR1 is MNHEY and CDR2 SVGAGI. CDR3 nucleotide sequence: TGTGCCAGCAGTTACTCGACAGGGGCTTGGGATGAGCAGTTCTTC. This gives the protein CASSYSTGAWDEQFF.

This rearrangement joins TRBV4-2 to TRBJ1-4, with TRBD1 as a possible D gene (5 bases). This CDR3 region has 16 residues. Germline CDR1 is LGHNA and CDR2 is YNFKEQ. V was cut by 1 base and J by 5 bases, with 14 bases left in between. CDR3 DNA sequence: TGTGCCAGCAGCCAAGGAACCGAAAGGGGAAATGAAAAACTGTTTTTT. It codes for CASSQGTERGNEKLFF.